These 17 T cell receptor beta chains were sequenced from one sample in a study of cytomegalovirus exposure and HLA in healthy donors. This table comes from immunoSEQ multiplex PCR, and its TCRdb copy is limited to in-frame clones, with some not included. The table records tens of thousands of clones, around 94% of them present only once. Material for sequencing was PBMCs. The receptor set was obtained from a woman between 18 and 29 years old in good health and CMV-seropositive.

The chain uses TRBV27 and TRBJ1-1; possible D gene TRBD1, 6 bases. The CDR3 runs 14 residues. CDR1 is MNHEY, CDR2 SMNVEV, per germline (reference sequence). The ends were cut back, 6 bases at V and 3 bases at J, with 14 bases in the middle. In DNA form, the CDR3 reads TGTGCCAGCAGATTGGACAGAGAGTACACTGAAGCTTTCTTT. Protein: CASRLDREYTEAFF.

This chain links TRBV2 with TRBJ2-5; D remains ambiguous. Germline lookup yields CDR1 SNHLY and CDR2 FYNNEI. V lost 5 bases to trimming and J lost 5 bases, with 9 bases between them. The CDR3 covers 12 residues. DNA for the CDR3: TGTGCCAGCAGTTCCCTCCAGGAGACCCAGTACTTC. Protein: CASSSLQETQYF. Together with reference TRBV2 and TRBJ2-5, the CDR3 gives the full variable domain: EPEVTQTPSHQVTQMGQEVILRCVPISNHLYFYWYRQILGQKVEFLVSFYNNEISEKSEIFDDQFSVERPDGSNFTLKIRSTKLEDSAMYFCASSSLQETQYFGPGTRLLVL.

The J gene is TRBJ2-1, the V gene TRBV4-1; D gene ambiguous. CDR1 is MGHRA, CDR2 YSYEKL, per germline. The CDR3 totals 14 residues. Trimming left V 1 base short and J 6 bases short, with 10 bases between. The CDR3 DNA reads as TGCGCCAGCAGCCAAGGCGAGAAAATCAATGAGCAGTTCTTC. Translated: CASSQGEKINEQFF.

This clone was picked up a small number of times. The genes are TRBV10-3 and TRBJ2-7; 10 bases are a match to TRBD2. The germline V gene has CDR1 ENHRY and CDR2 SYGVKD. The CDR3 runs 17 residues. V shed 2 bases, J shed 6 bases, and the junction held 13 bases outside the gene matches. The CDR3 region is CAISEVGLAGEVGEQYF. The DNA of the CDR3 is TGTGCCATCAGTGAGGTAGGCCTAGCGGGAGAGGTGGGCGAGCAGTACTTC.

CDR3 in DNA: TGTGCCAGCAGCCAAGGAAGGGAGAAACACAATGAGCAGTTCTTC. Translation gives CASSQGREKHNEQFF. The J gene is TRBJ2-1, the V gene TRBV4-2, with D maybe TRBD2 (5 bases). The V and J ends lost 1 base and 5 bases respectively, with 12 bases between them. The germline gives CDR1 LGHNA, CDR2 YNFKEQ. This CDR3 has 15 residues.

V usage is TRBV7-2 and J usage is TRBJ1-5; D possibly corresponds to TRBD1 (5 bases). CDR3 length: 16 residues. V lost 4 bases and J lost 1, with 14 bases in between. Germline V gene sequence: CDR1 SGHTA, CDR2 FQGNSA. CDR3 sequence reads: CASSSDSRMSNQPQHF. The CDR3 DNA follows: TGTGCCAGCAGCTCCGACAGCCGGATGAGCAATCAGCCCCAGCATTTT.

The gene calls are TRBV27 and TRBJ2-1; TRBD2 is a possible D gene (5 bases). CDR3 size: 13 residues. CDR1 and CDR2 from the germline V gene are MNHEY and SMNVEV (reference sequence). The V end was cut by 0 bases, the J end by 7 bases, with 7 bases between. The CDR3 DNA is TGTGCCAGCAGTTTATCTAGCGAGAATGAGCAGTTCTTC. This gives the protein CASSLSSENEQFF.

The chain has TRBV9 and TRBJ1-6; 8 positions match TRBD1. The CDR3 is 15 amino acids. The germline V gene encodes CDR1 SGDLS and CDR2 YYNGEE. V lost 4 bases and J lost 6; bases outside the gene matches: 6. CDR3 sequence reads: CASSSSGGSNSPLHF. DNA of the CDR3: TGTGCCAGCAGCTCCTCAGGGGGCTCTAATTCACCCCTCCACTTT.

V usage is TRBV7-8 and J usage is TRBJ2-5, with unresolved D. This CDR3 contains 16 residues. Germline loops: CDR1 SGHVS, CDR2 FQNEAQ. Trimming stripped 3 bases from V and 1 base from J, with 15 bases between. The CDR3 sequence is CASSFHRRALQETQYF. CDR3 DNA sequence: TGTGCCAGCAGCTTTCATCGCAGAGCGCTCCAAGAGACCCAGTACTTC.

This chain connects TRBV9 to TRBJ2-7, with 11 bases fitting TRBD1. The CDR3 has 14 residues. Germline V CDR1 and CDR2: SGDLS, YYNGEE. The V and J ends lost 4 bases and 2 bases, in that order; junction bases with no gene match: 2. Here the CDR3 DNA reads TGTGCCAGCAGCATGGGACAGGGGGCCTACGAGCAGTACTTC. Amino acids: CASSMGQGAYEQYF. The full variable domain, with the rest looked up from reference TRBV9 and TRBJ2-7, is DSGVTQTPKHLITATGQRVTLRCSPRSGDLSVYWYQQSLDQGLQFLIQYYNGEERAKGNILERFSAQQFPDLHSELNLSSLELGDSALYFCASSMGQGAYEQYFGPGTRLTVT.

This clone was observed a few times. The DNA of the CDR3 is TGTGCCAGCAGTGACGTGAACACTGAAGCTTTCTTT. The encoded protein is CASSDVNTEAFF. The rearrangement joins TRBV25-1 to TRBJ1-1; no clear D. V lost 3 bases to trimming and J lost 0 bases, with 2 bases between them. Germline CDR1 MGHDK, CDR2 SYGVNS. The length of the CDR3 is 12 residues. Supplemented by reference TRBV25-1 and TRBJ1-1, the full variable domain reads EADIYQTPRYLVIGTGKKITLECSQTMGHDKMYWYQQDPGMELHLIHYSYGVNSTEKGDLSSESTVSRIRTEHFPLTLESARPSHTSQYLCASSDVNTEAFFGQGTRLTVV.

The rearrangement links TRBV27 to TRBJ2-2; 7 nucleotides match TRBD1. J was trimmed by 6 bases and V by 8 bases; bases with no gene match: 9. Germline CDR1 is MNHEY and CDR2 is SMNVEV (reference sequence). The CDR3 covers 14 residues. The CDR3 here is CASGQGVSPGELFF. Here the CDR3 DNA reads TGTGCCAGCGGGCAGGGGGTCTCTCCCGGGGAGCTGTTTTTT.

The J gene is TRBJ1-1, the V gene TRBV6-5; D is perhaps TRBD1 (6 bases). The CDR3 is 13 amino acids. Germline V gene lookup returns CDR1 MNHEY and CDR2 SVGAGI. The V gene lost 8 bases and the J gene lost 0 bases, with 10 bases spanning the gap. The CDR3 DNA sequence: TGTGCCAGCGGGCGACAGGTGAACACTGAAGCTTTCTTT. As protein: CASGRQVNTEAFF.

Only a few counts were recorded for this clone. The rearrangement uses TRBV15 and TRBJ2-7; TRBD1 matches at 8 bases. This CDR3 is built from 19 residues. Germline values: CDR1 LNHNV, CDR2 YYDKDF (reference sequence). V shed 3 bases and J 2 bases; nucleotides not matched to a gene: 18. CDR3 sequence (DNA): TGTGCCACCAGCAGCAACAGGGGGAAAAACCAAAACCAGGCCTACGAGCAGTACTTC. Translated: CATSSNRGKNQNQAYEQYF.

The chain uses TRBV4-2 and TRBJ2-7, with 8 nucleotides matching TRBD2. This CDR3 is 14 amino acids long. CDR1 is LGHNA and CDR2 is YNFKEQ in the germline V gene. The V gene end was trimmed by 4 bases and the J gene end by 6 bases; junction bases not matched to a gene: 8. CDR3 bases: TGTGCCAGCAGCCCGAGCGGGGGAGAGCTCGAGCAGTACTTC. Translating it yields CASSPSGGELEQYF.

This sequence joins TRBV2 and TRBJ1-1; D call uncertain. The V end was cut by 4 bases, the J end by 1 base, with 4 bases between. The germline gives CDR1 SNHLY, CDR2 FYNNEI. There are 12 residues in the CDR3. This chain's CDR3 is CASSVENTEAFF. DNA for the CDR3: TGTGCCAGCAGTGTAGAGAACACTGAAGCTTTCTTT.

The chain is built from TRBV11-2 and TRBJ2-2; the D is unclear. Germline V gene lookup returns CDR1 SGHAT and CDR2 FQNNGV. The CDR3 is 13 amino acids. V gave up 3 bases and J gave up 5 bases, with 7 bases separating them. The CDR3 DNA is TGTGCCAGCAGCTTTCGTCGGACCGGGGAGCTGTTTTTT. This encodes CASSFRRTGELFF.